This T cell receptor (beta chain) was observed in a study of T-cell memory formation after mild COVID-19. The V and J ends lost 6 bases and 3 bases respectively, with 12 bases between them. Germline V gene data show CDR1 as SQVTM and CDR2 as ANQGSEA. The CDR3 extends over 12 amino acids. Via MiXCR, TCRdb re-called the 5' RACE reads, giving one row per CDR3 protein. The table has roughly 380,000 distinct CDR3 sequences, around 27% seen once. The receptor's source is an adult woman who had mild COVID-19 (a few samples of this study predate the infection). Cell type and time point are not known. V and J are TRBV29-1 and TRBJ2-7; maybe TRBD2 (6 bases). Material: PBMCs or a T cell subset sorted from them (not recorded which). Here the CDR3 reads CSVGSGLYEQYF. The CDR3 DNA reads TGCAGCGTAGGTAGCGGACTCTACGAGCAGTACTTC.